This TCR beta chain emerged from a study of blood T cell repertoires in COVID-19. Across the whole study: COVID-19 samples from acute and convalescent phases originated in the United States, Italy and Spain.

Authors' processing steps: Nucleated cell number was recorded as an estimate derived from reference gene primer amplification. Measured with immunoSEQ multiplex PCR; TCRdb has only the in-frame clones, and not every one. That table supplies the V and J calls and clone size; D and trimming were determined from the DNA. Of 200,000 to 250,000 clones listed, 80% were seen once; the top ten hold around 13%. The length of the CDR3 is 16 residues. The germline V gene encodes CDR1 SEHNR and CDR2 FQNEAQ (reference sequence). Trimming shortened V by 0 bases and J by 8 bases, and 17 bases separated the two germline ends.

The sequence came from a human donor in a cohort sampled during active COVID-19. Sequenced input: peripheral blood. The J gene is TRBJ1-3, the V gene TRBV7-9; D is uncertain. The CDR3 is CASSLAISATTDTIYF. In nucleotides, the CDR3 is TGTGCCAGCAGCTTAGCGATATCCGCCACCACGGACACCATATATTTT.